The TCR beta chain described here comes from a study of blood T cells in healthy people across ages. Through a sample-barcoded 5' primer and a J-beta primer mix, a second PCR was run for roughly 7 to 12 cycles. MiXCR, applied by TCRdb to the 5' RACE reads, yields one record per CDR3 protein. The sample comprises hundreds of thousands of distinct CDR3 sequences, around 43% of which are singletons, and around 21% rests with the top ten. The V end was cut by 0 bases, the J end by 4 bases, with 11 bases between. This CDR3 contains 15 residues. Germline V gives CDR1 SGHTA, CDR2 FQGNSA. This receptor was taken from a man between 60 and 70 years old in good health. The chain couples TRBV7-2 to TRBJ2-3, with unresolved D. The sequenced sample consisted of blood. The CDR3 reads CASSLASLGADTQYF. The CDR3 region has the DNA TGTGCCAGCAGCTTAGCTTCTCTAGGCGCAGATACGCAGTATTTT.